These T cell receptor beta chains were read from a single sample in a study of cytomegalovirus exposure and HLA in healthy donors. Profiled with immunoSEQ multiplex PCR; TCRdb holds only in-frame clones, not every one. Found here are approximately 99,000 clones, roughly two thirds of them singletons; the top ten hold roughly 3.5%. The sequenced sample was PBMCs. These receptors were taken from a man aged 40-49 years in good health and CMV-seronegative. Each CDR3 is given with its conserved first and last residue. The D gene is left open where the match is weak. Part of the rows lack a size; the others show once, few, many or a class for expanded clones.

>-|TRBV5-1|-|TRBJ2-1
TGCGCCAGCAGCTTGGGGAGGTATGAGCAGTTCTTC
CASSLGRYEQFF
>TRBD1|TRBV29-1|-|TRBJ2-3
TGCAGCGTAGCCCGGACAGGACAAGATACGCAGTATTTT
CSVARTGQDTQYF
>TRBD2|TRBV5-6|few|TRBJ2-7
TGTGCCAGCAGTTTAACCGGGACTAGCGGGGGGGCCTACGAGCAGTACTTC
CASSLTGTSGGAYEQYF
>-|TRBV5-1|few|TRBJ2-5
TGCGCCAGCAGCTTAGGGGGGGCGGAAGAGACCCAGTACTTC
CASSLGGAEETQYF
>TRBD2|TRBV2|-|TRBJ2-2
TGTGCCAGCAGTTTTACTAGCGGGGGGCCGAGGGTTCCTGGGGAGCTGTTTTTT
CASSFTSGGPRVPGELFF
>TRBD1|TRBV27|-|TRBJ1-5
TGTGCCAGCAGTTTAGGGACAGGGTTTCAGCCCCAGCATTTT
CASSLGTGFQPQHF
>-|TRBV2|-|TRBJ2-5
TGTGCCAGCAGAGGGGGACTACGGCTGACCCAGTACTTC
CASRGGLRLTQYF
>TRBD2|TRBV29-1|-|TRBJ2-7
TGCAGCGTTGATAGGCTAGCGGGGGATGTCCACGAGCAGTACTTC
CSVDRLAGDVHEQYF
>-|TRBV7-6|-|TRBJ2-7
TGTGCCAGCAGCCGTAGACAGGACGGCGCCTACGAGCAGTACTTC
CASSRRQDGAYEQYF
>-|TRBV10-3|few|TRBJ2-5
TGTGCCATCAGTGAGATAGACAGCCAAGAGACCCAGTACTTC
CAISEIDSQETQYF
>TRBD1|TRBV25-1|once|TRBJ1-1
TGTGCCAGCACGCATCCGGGACAGGGGGACACTGAAGCTTTCTTT
CASTHPGQGDTEAFF
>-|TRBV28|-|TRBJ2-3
TGTGCCAGCAGTTTATGGGGGTCAGGGCGAGATACGCAGTATTTT
CASSLWGSGRDTQYF
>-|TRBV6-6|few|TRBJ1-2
TGTGCCAGCAGTTCATCGGGAGGGTATGGCTACACCTTC
CASSSSGGYGYTF
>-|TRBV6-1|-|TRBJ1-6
TGTGCCAGCAGCGAGGGACTCGAGGGCAGTCCCTACCACTTT
CASSEGLEGSPYHF
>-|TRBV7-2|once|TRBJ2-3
TGTGCCAGCAGCTTAGCAGGAGGGTTTTCCACAGATACGCAGTATTTT
CASSLAGGFSTDTQYF
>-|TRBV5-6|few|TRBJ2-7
TGTGCCAGCAGGGCACGGGTGTGGAACCTTAAATACGAGCAGTACTTC
CASRARVWNLKYEQYF
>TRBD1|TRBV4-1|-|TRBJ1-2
TGCGCCAGCAGCCAAGAATGGACAGGGCTTTTCTATGGCTACACCTTC
CASSQEWTGLFYGYTF
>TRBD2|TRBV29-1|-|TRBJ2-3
TGCAGCGTTGAAGGTCTTGCGGGGGACACAGATACGCAGTATTTT
CSVEGLAGDTDTQYF
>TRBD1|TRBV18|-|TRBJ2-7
TGTGCCAGCTCAATCTACGGGACAGGGTCCTACGAGCAGTACTTC
CASSIYGTGSYEQYF
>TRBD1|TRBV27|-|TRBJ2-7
TGTGCCAGCAGTACTCGCGGGACAGGTCTTTCCTACGAGCAGTACTTC
CASSTRGTGLSYEQYF
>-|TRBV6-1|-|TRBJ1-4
TGTGCCAGCAGTGAAAACACCGGGACACGGGGAGATGAAAAACTGTTTTTT
CASSENTGTRGDEKLFF
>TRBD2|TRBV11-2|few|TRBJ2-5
TGTGCCAGCAGCTACAGACGCAAATCTAGCGGGGCGTACCAAGAGACCCAGTACTTC
CASSYRRKSSGAYQETQYF
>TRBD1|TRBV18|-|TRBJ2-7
TGTGCCAGCTCACCATTGGACAGGGAGTACGAGCAGTACTTC
CASSPLDREYEQYF
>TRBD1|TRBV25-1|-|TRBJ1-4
TGTGCCAGCAGTTCGGGACAGGTTGGTGAAAAACTGTTTTTT
CASSSGQVGEKLFF
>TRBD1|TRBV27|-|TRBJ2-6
TGTGCCAGCAGTTTATATGTGGCAGGGGGCGGTGGGGCCAACGTCCTGACTTTC
CASSLYVAGGGGANVLTF
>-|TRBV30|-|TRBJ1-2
TGTGCCTGGAGTAGGACAGCCAGTGATGGCTACACCTTC
CAWSRTASDGYTF
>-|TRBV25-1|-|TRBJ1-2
TGTGCCAGCAGTGAACTCCAGGCGACCAACTGGGGCTACACCTTC
CASSELQATNWGYTF
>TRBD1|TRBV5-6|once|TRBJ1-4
TGTGCCAGCAGCCCGGGACAGGTACGGAATGAAAAACTGTTTTTT
CASSPGQVRNEKLFF
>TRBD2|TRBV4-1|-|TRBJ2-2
TGCGCCAGCAGCGGGGGGGAGAACACCGGGGAGCTGTTTTTT
CASSGGENTGELFF
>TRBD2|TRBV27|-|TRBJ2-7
TGTGCCAGCAGTTTGGGACTAGTCAGCGAGCAGTACTTC
CASSLGLVSEQYF
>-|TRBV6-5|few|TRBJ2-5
TGTGCCAGCAGTTTTATCCCGACAATGTGGACCCAGTACTTC
CASSFIPTMWTQYF
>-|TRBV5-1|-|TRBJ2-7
TGCGCCAGCAGCCTGCGGGGACAGCCTCTGGAGCAGTACTTC
CASSLRGQPLEQYF
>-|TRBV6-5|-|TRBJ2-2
TGTGCCAGCAGCCCCCGCAGGGTTAACACCGGGGAGCTGTTTTTT
CASSPRRVNTGELFF
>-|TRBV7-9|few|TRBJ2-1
TGTGCCAGCAGTAACTTTGAGCAGTTCTTC
CASSNFEQFF
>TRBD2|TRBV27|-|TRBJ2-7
TGTGCCAGCAGTTTAGGCGGGGGGGCTGGCGAGCAGTACTTC
CASSLGGGAGEQYF
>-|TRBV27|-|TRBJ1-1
TGTGCCGCCAACACCCCTTATGAGGGGGAGAACACTGAAGCTTTCTTT
CAANTPYEGENTEAFF
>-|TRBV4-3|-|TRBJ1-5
TGCGCCAGCAGCCAAGAGCCCGGTGGTTATAGCAATCAGCCCCAGCATTTT
CASSQEPGGYSNQPQHF
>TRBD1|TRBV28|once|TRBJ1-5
TGTGCCAGCAGCCGCGACAGGGGCATCAATCAGCCCCAGCATTTT
CASSRDRGINQPQHF
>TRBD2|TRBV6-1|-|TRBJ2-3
TGTGCCAGCAGTGAGGATCTAGCGGGGGGTCGAGATACGCAGTATTTT
CASSEDLAGGRDTQYF
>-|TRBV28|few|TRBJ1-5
TGTGCCAGCAGTTTATCCTATCAGCCCCAGCATTTT
CASSLSYQPQHF
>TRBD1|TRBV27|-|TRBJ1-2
TGTGCCAGCAGTCCCCACTCGGGACAGCTCATATCCTACACCTTC
CASSPHSGQLISYTF
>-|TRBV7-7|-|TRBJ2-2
TGTGCCAGCAGCCTGGGACTGCTGGCGGGGGAGCTGTTTTTT
CASSLGLLAGELFF
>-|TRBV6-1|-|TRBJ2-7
TGTGCCAGCACCGACGACCGGAGATCGGCCTACGAGCAGTACTTC
CASTDDRRSAYEQYF
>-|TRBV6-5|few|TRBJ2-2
TGTGCCAGCAGTAAAGGAGGGGTGCCCGGGGAGCTGTTTTTT
CASSKGGVPGELFF
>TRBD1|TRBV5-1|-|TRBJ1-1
TGCGCCAGCACCCCGGCGGGACAGATGAACACTGAAGCTTTCTTT
CASTPAGQMNTEAFF
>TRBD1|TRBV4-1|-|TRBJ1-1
TGCGGCAGCAGCCAAGGGACAGGGGTGGTCACTGAAGCTTTCTTT
CGSSQGTGVVTEAFF
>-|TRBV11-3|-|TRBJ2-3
TGTGCCAGCAGCTTAGGCGGGACAGACACAGATACGCAGTATTTT
CASSLGGTDTDTQYF
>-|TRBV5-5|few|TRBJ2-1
TGTGCCAGCAGCTTGGATCTGGTTAGGACATCCTACAATGAGCAGTTCTTC
CASSLDLVRTSYNEQFF
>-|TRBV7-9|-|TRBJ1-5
TGTGCCAGCAGCCCAGGTTTACAGCCCCAGCATTTT
CASSPGLQPQHF
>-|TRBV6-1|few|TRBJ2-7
TGTGCCAGCAGTGAATGGGAGCCGTACGAGCAGTACTTC
CASSEWEPYEQYF
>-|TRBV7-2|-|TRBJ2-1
TGTGCCAGCAGCTTATCGGCAGGGAACTACAATGAGCAGTTCTTC
CASSLSAGNYNEQFF
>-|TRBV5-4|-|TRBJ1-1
TGTGCCAGCAGCTTCGGGGGACCCACTAACACTGAAGCTTTCTTT
CASSFGGPTNTEAFF
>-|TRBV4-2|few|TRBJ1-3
TGTGCCAGCAGCCACGCGACAGCCAGCTCTGGAAACACCATATATTTT
CASSHATASSGNTIYF
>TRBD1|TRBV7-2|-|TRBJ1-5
TGTGCCAGCAGCCCGGACAGGGGGCTTGGTCAGCCCCAGCATTTT
CASSPDRGLGQPQHF
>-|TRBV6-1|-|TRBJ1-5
TGTGCCAGCAGTGAAGCGGTGGGGGGAAGGGACAATCAGCCCCAGCATTTT
CASSEAVGGRDNQPQHF